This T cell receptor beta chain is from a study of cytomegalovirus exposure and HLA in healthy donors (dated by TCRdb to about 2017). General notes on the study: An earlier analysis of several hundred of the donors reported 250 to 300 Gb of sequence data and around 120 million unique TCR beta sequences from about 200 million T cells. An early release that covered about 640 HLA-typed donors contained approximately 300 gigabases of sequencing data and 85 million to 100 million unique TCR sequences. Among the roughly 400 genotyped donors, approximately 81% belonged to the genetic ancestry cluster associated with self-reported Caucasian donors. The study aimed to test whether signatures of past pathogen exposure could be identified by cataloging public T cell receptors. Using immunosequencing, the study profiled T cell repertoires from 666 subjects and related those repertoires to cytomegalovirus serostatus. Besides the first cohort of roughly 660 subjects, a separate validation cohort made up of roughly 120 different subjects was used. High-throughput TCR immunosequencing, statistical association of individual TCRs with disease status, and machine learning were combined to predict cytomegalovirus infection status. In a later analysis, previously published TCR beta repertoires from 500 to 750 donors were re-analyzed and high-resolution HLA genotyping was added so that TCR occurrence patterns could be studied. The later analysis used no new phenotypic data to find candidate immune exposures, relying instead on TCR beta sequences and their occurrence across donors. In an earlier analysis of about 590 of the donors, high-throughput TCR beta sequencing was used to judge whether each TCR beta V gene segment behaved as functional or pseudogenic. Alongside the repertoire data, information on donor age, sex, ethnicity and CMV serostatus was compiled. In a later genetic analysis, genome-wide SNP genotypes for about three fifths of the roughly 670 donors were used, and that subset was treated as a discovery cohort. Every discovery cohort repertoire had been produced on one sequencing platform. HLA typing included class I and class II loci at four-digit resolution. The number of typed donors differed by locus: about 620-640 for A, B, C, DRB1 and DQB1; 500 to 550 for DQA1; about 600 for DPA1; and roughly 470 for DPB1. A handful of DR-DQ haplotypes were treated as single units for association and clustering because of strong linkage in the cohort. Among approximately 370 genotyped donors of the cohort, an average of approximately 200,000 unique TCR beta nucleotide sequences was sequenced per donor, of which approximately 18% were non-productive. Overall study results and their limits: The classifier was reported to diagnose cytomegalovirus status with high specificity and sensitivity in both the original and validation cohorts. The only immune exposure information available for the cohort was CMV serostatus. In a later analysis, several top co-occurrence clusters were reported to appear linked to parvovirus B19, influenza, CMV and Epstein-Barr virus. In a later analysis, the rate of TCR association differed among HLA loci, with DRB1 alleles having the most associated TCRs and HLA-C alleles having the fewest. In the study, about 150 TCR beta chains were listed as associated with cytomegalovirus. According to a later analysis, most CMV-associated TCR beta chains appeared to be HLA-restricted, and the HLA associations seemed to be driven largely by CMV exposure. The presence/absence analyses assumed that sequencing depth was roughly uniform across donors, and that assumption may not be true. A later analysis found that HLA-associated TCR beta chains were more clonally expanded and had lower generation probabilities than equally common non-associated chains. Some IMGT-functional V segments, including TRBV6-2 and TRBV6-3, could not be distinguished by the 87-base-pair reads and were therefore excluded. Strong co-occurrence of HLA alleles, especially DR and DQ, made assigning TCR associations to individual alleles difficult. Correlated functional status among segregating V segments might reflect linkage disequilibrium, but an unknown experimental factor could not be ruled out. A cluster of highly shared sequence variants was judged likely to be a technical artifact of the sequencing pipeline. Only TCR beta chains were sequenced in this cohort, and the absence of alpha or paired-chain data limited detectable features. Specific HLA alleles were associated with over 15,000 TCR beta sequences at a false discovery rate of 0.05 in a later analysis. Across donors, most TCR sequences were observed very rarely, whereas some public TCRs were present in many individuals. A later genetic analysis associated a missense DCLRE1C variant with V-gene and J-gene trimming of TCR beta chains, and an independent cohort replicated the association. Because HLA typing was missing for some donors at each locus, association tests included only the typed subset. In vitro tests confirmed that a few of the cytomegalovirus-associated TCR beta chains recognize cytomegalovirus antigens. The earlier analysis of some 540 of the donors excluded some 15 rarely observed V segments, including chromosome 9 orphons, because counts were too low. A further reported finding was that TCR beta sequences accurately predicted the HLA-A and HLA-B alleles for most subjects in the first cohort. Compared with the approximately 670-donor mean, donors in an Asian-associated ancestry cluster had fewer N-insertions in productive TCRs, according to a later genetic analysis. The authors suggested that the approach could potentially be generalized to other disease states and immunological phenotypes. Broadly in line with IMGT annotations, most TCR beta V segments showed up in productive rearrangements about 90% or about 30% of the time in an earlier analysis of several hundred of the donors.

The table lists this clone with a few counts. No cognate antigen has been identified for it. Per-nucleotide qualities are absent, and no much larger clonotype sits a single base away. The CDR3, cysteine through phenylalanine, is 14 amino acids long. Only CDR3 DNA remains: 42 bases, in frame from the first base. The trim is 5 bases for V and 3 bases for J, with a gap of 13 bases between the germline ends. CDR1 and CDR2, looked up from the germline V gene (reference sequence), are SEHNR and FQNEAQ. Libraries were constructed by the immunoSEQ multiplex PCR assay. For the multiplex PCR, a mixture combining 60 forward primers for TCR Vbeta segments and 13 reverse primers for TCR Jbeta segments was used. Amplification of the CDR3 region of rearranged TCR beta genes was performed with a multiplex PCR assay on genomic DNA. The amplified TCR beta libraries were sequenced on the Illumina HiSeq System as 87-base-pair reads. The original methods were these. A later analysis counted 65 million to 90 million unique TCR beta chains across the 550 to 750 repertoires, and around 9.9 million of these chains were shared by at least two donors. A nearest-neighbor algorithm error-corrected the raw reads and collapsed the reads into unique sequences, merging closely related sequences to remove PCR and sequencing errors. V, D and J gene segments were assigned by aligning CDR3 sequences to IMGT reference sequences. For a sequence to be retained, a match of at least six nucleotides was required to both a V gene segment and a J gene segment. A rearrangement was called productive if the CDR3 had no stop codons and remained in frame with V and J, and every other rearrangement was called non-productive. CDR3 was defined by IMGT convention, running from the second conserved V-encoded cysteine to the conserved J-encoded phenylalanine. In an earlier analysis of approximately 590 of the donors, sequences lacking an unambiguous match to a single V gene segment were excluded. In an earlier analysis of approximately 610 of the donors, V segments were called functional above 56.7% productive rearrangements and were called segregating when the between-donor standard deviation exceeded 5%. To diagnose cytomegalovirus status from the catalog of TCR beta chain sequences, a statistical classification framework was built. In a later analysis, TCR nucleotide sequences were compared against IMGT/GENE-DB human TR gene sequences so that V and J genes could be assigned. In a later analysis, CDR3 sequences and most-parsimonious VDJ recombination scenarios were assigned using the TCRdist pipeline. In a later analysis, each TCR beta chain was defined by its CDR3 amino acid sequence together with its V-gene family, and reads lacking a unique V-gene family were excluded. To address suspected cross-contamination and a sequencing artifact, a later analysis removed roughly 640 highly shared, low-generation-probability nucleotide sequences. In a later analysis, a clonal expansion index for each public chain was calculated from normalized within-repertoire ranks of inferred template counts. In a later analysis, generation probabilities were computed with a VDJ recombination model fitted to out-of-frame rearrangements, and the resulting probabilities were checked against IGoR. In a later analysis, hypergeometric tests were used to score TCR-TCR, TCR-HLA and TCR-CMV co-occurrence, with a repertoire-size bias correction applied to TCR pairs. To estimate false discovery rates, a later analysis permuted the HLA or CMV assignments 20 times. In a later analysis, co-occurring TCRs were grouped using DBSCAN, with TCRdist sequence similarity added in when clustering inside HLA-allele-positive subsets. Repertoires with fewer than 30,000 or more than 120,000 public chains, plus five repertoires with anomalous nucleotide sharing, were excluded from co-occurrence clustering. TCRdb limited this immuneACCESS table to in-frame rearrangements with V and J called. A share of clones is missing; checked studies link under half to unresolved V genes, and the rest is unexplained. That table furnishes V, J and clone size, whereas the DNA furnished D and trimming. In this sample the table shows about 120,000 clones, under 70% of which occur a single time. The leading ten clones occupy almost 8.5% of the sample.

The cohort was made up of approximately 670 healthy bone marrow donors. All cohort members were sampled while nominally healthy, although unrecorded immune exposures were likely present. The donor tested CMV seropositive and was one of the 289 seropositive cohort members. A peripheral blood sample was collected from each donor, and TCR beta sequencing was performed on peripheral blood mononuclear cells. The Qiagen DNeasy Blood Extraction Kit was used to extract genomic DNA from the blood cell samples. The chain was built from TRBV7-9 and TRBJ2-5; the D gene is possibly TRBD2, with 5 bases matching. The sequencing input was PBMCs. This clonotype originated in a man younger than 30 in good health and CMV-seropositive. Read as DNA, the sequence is TGTGCCAGCAGCCACCACTTGGGAGAAGAGACCCAGTACTTC. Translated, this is CASSHHLGEETQYF.